The entry below describes one T cell receptor (beta chain). This specimen belongs to a study of patients and donors after allogeneic stem cell transplantation. The V gene end was trimmed by 6 bases and the J gene end by 3 bases; junction bases not matched to a gene: 10. Looked up from germline, CDR1 is MDHEN and CDR2 is SYDVKM. The CDR3 runs to 16 residues. TCRdb independently ran MiXCR on the RT-PCR reads; one entry per CDR3 protein. The sample carries tens of thousands of distinct CDR3 sequences, 48% recorded once. Input material: blood, either unsorted or a sorted T cell fraction (not recorded which). The sequence came from a human donor who was either an allogeneic HSCT recipient or a stem cell or donor lymphocyte infusion donor (not recorded which). It is not recorded whose cells these are; they may come from a transplant donor. The chain combines TRBV28 with TRBJ2-7; the match to TRBD2 covers 11 bases. This CDR3 is CASSPLSGTSGYEQYF. The CDR3 nucleotides read TGTGCCAGCAGCCCTCTCTCTGGGACTAGCGGCTACGAGCAGTACTTC.